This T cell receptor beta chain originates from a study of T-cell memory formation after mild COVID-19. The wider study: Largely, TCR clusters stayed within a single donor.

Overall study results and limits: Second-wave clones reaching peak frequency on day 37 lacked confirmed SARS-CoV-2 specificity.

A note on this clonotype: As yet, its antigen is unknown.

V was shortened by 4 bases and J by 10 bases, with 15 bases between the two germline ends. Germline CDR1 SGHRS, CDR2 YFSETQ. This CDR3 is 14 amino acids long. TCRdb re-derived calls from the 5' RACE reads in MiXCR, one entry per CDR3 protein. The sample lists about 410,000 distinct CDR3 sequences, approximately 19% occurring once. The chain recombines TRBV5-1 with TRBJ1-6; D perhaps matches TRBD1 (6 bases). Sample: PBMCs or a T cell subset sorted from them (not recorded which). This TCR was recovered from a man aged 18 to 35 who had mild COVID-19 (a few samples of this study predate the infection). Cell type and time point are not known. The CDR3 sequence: CASSGDTRSSPLHF. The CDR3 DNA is TGCGCCAGCAGCGGGGACACTCGGTCGTCACCCCTCCACTTT. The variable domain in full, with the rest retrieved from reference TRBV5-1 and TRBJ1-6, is KAGVTQTPRYLIKTRGQQVTLSCSPISGHRSVSWYQQTPGQGLQFLFEYFSETQRNKGNFPGRFSGRQFSNSRSEMNVSTLELGDSALYLCASSGDTRSSPLHFGNGTRLTVT.